The rows below give T cell receptor beta chains drawn from one sample of a study of T cell clonotyping in hematopoietic cell transplantation. Method: immunoSEQ multiplex PCR; TCRdb's copy keeps in-frame clones and lacks some. The table records roughly 7,000 clones, about 91% of them present only once. The sample in question was PBMCs, obtained 100 days after allogeneic stem cell transplant. All receptors derive from a male patient younger than 30 who had an allogeneic stem cell transplant from a related donor, so the T cells may come from the graft donor. Some clones in this sample may be carry-over from other donors' samples. Both conserved end residues are part of each CDR3.

CDR3aa	v_gene	j_gene
CASSTDGRVGDTQYF	TRBV5-6	TRBJ2-3
CSVEGGAGQETQYF	TRBV29-1	TRBJ2-5
CAWSVLLSIGRSGANVLTF	TRBV30	TRBJ2-6
CASSYSTAEPYNEQFF	TRBV6-5	TRBJ2-1
CASSQEGTSGVKNIQYF	TRBV4-1	TRBJ2-4
CASRLGRANTGELFF	TRBV6-1	TRBJ2-2
CASSQGRSVTGELFF	TRBV4-3	TRBJ2-2
CASSLSPVPDTQYF	TRBV5-1	TRBJ2-3
CASSPQRPWSSTDTQYF	TRBV7-2	TRBJ2-3
CASSSIDRLDNEQFF	TRBV5-4	TRBJ2-1
CASSPRDSSIETQYF	TRBV7-7	TRBJ2-5
CASSESSSGTSYNEQFF	TRBV25-1	TRBJ2-1
CSASPTDTQYF	TRBV20-1	TRBJ2-3
CASGLETEPQETQYF	TRBV12-5	TRBJ2-5
CASSVRIPEQFF	TRBV11-3	TRBJ2-1
CASSRVEDGEETQYF	TRBV5-1	TRBJ2-5
CASSWGDRNTEAFF	TRBV5-4	TRBJ1-1
CASSTVLSGTEAFF	TRBV19	TRBJ1-1
CASTPSGTSGSLVQFF	TRBV4-3	TRBJ2-1
CASRDRGRGNTIYF	TRBV6-1	TRBJ1-3
CASSPFGAGELFF	TRBV14	TRBJ2-2
CASSRLELQPQHF	TRBV6-1	TRBJ1-5
CASSQDVQEFGSYTF	TRBV4-3	TRBJ1-2
CASSSVPSNQPQHF	TRBV6-5	TRBJ1-5
CASSQGTGMAREDETQYF	TRBV4-1	TRBJ2-5
CASSGGPYQGTQYF	TRBV28	TRBJ2-5
CASSPQQRNMNTEAFF	TRBV27	TRBJ1-1
CASSRTSGTSDTQYF	TRBV6-4	TRBJ2-3
CAIRNGPEAFF	TRBV10-3	TRBJ1-1
CAWNRGEDQPQHF	TRBV30	TRBJ1-5
CASSQVIAGSGELFF	TRBV4-2	TRBJ2-2
CASSPNRFGGELFF	TRBV27	TRBJ2-2
CSASPTGEAFF	TRBV20-1	TRBJ1-1